What follows describes a single T cell receptor (beta chain). This sample was taken from a study of blood T cell repertoires in COVID-19. The protocol was immunoSEQ multiplex PCR, while the TCRdb copy is restricted to in-frame clones and leaves out a portion. The sample has about 320,000 clones, 86% seen once; the top ten hold 10%. V gave up 2 bases and J gave up 0 bases; unmatched junction bases: 17. The CDR3 extends over 21 amino acids. Germline V gene lookup returns CDR1 LGHNA and CDR2 YNFKEQ. J is TRBJ1-5 and V is TRBV4-2, with 9 bases aligning to TRBD1. Material for sequencing was PBMCs or T cells enriched from blood (not recorded which). The receptor's source is a woman between 18 and 30 years old who had recovered from COVID-19. CDR3 protein: CASSQPRDRECEVCSNQPQHF. Written as DNA, the CDR3 is TGTGCCAGCAGCCAACCCCGGGACAGGGAATGTGAAGTTTGTAGCAATCAGCCCCAGCATTTT.